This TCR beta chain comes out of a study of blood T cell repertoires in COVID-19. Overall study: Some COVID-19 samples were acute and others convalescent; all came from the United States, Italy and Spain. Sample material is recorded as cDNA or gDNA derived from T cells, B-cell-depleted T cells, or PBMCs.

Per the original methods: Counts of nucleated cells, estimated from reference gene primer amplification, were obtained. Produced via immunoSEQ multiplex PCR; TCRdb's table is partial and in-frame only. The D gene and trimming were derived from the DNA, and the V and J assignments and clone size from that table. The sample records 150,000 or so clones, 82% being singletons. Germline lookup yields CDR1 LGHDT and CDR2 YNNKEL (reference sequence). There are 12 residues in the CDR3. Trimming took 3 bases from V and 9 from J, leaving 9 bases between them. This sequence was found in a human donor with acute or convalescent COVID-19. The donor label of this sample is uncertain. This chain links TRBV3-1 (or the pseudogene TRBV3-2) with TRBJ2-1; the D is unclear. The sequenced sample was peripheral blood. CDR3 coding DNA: TGTGCCAGCAGCCACCGTAGAGGTGAGCAGTTCTTC. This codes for CASSHRRGEQFF.